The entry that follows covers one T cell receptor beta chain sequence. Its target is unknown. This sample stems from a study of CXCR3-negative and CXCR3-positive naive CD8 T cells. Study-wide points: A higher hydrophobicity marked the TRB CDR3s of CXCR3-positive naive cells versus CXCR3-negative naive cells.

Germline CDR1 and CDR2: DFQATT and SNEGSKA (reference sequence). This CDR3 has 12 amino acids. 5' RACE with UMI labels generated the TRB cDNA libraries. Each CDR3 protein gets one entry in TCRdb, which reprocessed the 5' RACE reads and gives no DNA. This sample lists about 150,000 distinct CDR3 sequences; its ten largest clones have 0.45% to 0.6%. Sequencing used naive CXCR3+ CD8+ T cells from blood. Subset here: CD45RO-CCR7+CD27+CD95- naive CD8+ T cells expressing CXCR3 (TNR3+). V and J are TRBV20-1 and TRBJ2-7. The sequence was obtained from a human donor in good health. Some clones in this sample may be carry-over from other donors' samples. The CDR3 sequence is CSARKAEYEQYF.